The T cell receptor (beta chain) described here comes from a study of T cells in localized non-small cell lung cancer (dated by TCRdb to 2020 to 2021). About the investigation overall: T cell repertoires of 236 early-stage NSCLC patients were analyzed, with tumors being compared against uninvolved tumor-adjacent lungs. All 220 or so NSCLC patients in the cohort were treatment-naive and had localized lung tumors that were resected. A mean age of around 66 years was recorded for the NSCLC patients, of whom more than 120 were male and 95 to 110 were female. Here is what the overall study found, with its caveats: Longer overall survival was associated with higher T cell density in blood, whereas shorter survival was associated with higher clonality in adjacent lung. Because the study design was exploratory, TCR variables were selected using unadjusted p-values without false-discovery rate correction. A median of around 50 of the top 100 tumor clones were detected in paired uninvolved adjacent lung, and around 30 of these tumor clones were also found among the top 100 clones of the paired uninvolved adjacent lung. Because multi-region tumor sequencing was not performed, intratumor heterogeneity could not be ruled out. The highest T cell clonality was observed in uninvolved tumor-adjacent lung, where clonality exceeded that of tumor, suggesting that antigenic responses were more focused in uninvolved tumor-adjacent lung.

TCR beta CDR3 regions were sequenced from DNA using the immunoSEQ Assay. The authors' pipeline ran thus. To compute T cell density, TCR beta template counts were normalized to usable DNA, which was estimated by amplifying housekeeping genes. Using the preseqR package, richness was estimated by extrapolating to 120,000 templates for tissue samples and 400,000 templates for PBMC samples. Clonality was taken to be one minus Pielou's evenness. Differential abundance testing on productive amino-acid clonotypes, with a minimum total count of 5 and an alpha of 0.1, was used to identify tissue-enriched TCRs. The Jaccard Index and the Morisita Overlap Index were used to measure how much the repertoires overlapped between compartments. GLIPH grouped TCR beta CDR3s together with public tetramer-defined viral CDR3s, and a viral motif had to include at least three viral sequences and also show V-gene enrichment. The table comes from immuneACCESS by way of TCRdb, which keeps in-frame sequences with V and J called. Part of the clones is missing from these tables; in studies checked, under half for an unresolved V gene and the rest for unknown reasons. V, J and clone size derive from that table, while D and trimming were established from the DNA sequence. Within this sample are some 18,000 clones, with 65% to 90% of them counted one time only. Of the sample, approximately 4.8% is held by the ten largest clones.

Concerning this clone itself: The antigen it binds to is not known. One end of the junction does not line up with germline, which may come from a read error.

The CDR3 holds 15 amino acids from the cysteine to the phenylalanine. The kept DNA is CDR3 alone, 45 bases in frame from the first base. From a lookup of the germline V gene (reference sequence), CDR1 and CDR2 are SSHAT and FNYEAQ. At diagnosis, peripheral blood, uninvolved tumor-adjacent lung and tumor were collected and were preserved as a mix of fresh-frozen and FFPE material. Blood samples were analyzed as peripheral blood mononuclear cells for TCR repertoire profiling. The source material was peripheral blood, sampled before any cancer treatment. Here the chain combines TRBV7-7 and TRBJ2-1; 7 central nucleotides agree with TRBD2. The receptor's source is a man between 35 and 75 years old with stage I lung adenocarcinoma. The nucleotide sequence is TGTGCTAGCAGTTCGGGGAGGGGCTCCTACAATGAGCAGTTCTTC. It codes for CASSSGRGSYNEQFF.